This TCR beta chain was sequenced for a study of patients and donors after allogeneic stem cell transplantation. Between the trimmed V and J ends, which lost 5 bases and 3 bases, there was a span of 17 bases. CDR3 length: 15 residues. Germline V lookup: CDR1 DFQATT, CDR2 SNEGSKA (reference sequence). Each CDR3 protein is one row after TCRdb ran MiXCR on the RT-PCR reads. The sample lists 400,000 to 500,000 distinct CDR3 sequences, around 15% occurring once. This clonotype turned up a few times. The sequencing sample was made of blood, either unsorted or a sorted T cell fraction (not recorded which). This sequence joins TRBV20-1 and TRBJ2-4; D gene ambiguous. The clonotype was recovered from a human donor who was either an allogeneic HSCT recipient or a stem cell or donor lymphocyte infusion donor (not recorded which). It is not recorded whose cells these are; they may come from a transplant donor. The CDR3 sequence is CSAGGPDIGKNIQYF. The CDR3 coding sequence is TGCAGTGCTGGCGGACCCGATATAGGCAAAAACATTCAGTACTTC.